Listed below are T cell receptor beta chains from one sample, sequenced in a study. TCRdb processed the 5' RACE reads anew with MiXCR; each CDR3 protein has one entry. This sample carries tens of thousands of distinct CDR3 sequences, about a quarter of them seen once, and the ten largest clones take 3.5% to 4%. Sequenced input: naive CD4+ T cells sorted from a lymph node. The receptors here all came from a female donor with breast cancer. Both conserved end residues are part of each CDR3. D genes are given only for firm matches. Clone size is stated in some rows and not others, as once, few, many or a class when expanded.

TRBJ1-1 | TRBV6-4 | NA | NA | CASSDCERVNTEAFF | TGTGCCAGCAGTGACTGTGAGCGCGTGAACACTGAAGCTTTCTTT
TRBJ1-1 | TRBV4-2 | NA | few | CASSHPEGGAEAFF | TGTGCCAGCAGCCACCCAGAGGGGGGCGCGGAAGCTTTCTTT
TRBJ2-7 | TRBV4-3 | NA | many | CASSQDGHSYEQYF | TGCGCCAGCAGCCAAGACGGCCACTCCTACGAGCAGTACTTC
TRBJ2-2 | TRBV4-3 | TRBD1 | few | CASSADPGTGGRTGELFF | TGCGCCAGCAGCGCAGACCCGGGGACAGGGGGCAGAACCGGGGAGCTGTTTTTT
TRBJ2-1 | TRBV7-9 | NA | medium-sized | CASSSTYNEQFF | TGTGCCAGCAGCTCGACGTACAATGAGCAGTTCTTC
TRBJ2-7 | TRBV7-3 | TRBD1 | NA | CAGSAKGGSGYEQYF | TGTGCCGGCAGCGCAAAAGGGGGCTCTGGCTACGAGCAGTACTTC
TRBJ2-6 | TRBV5-5 | TRBD1 | few | CASSLAGTGGSGANVLTF | TGTGCCAGCAGCTTGGCCGGGACAGGGGGCTCTGGGGCCAACGTCCTGACTTTC
TRBJ2-5 | TRBV20-1 | NA | few | CSAIAGGETQYF | TGCAGTGCTATCGCCGGGGGCGAGACCCAGTACTTC
TRBJ2-1 | TRBV20-1 | TRBD2 | few | CSATLGVAGGIAYNEQFF | TGCAGTGCCACACTCGGGGTAGCGGGAGGAATCGCCTACAATGAGCAGTTCTTC
TRBJ2-3 | TRBV6-1 | NA | NA | CAGRRPAEADTQYF | TGTGCCGGCAGGAGACCAGCGGAGGCAGATACGCAGTATTTT
TRBJ2-2 | TRBV4-2 | NA | few | CASSQASGGDTGELFF | TGTGCCAGCAGCCAAGCTAGTGGGGGAGACACCGGGGAGCTGTTTTTT
TRBJ2-1 | TRBV29-1 | NA | NA | CSARSGGNEQFF | TGCAGCGCTCGGTCCGGGGGCAATGAGCAGTTCTTC
TRBJ2-3 | TRBV7-9 | NA | many | CASSLPQENTDTQYF | TGTGCCAGCAGCTTACCACAGGAGAACACAGATACGCAGTATTTT
TRBJ2-3 | TRBV5-5 | TRBD2 | NA | CASSDSGTSSTDTQYF | TGTGCCAGCAGCGACTCCGGGACTAGCAGTACAGATACGCAGTATTTT
TRBJ2-5 | TRBV7-2 | TRBD2 | few | CASSFDSGRRDGTQYF | TGTGCCAGCAGCTTCGATAGCGGGAGACGTGACGGGACCCAGTACTTC
TRBJ2-3 | TRBV12-3/TRBV12-4 | TRBD2 | many | CASSHRSGRAEDTQYF | TGTGCCAGCAGCCATCGATCCGGGAGGGCCGAAGATACGCAGTATTTT
TRBJ1-1 | TRBV5-1 | NA | NA | CASSLEADTEAFF | TGCGCCAGCAGCTTGGAGGCAGACACTGAAGCATTCTTT
TRBJ2-7 | TRBV4-1 | NA | medium-sized | CASSQVQDEQYF | TGCGCCAGCAGCCAAGTTCAGGACGAGCAGTACTTC
TRBJ2-7 | TRBV20-1 | TRBD1 | few | CGPQRTGTYEQYF | TGCGGACCGCAACGGACAGGAACCTACGAGCAGTACTTC
TRBJ1-3 | TRBV9 | NA | many | CASSPHVPNSGNTIYF | TGTGCCAGCAGCCCTCACGTGCCGAACTCTGGAAACACCATATATTTT
TRBJ2-1 | TRBV27 | NA | NA | CASSLSAGSSYNEQFF | TGTGCCAGCAGTTTAAGTGCGGGTAGCTCCTACAATGAGCAGTTCTTC
TRBJ2-1 | TRBV15 | TRBD1 | few | CATSTGQEGNEQFF | TGTGCCACCAGCACGGGACAGGAAGGCAATGAGCAGTTCTTC
TRBJ2-7 | TRBV12-3/TRBV12-4 | NA | NA | CASSLEDPGSHEQYF | TGTGCCAGCAGTTTAGAAGACCCGGGATCCCACGAGCAGTACTTC
TRBJ2-2 | TRBV5-1 | NA | few | CASSGQTTGELFF | TGCGCCAGCTCCGGACAGACCACCGGGGAGCTGTTTTTT
TRBJ2-3 | TRBV7-3 | NA | NA | CASSSAGSVGTDTQYF | TGTGCCAGCAGCTCCGCGGGTTCGGTCGGCACAGATACGCAGTATTTT
TRBJ2-5 | TRBV28 | TRBD2 | NA | CASKGGRGFRETQCF | TGTGCCAGCAAAGGCGGGAGGGGGTTCAGGGAGACCCAGTGCTTC
TRBJ1-5 | TRBV6-1 | NA | NA | CASSESEVNQPQHF | TGTGCCAGCAGTGAGTCGGAAGTTAATCAGCCCCAGCATTTT
TRBJ2-1 | TRBV6-5 | TRBD2 | medium-sized | CASSYSSGSYEQFF | TGTGCCAGCAGTTACTCTAGCGGGAGCTATGAGCAGTTCTTC
TRBJ1-5 | TRBV3-1 | NA | NA | CASSQVLSSGDQHF | TGTGCCAGCAGCCAAGTTTTGTCGTCCGGCGACCAGCATTTT
TRBJ1-1 | TRBV4-1 | TRBD1 | NA | CASSSRGGFDTEAFF | TGCGCCAGCAGCAGTCGAGGGGGCTTCGACACTGAAGCTTTCTTT
TRBJ2-5 | TRBV4-1 | NA | NA | CASSQVVTVQETQYF | TGCGCCAGCAGCCAAGTCGTCACAGTCCAAGAGACCCAGTACTTC
TRBJ1-2 | TRBV5-6 | TRBD1 | few | CASSQRDRPWGYTF | TGTGCCAGCAGCCAGCGGGACAGGCCTTGGGGCTACACCTTC
TRBJ2-3 | TRBV9 | TRBD2 | few | CASSVVGEGADTQYF | TGTGCCAGCAGCGTAGTCGGGGAGGGTGCAGATACGCAGTATTTT
TRBJ1-4 | TRBV20-1 | NA | NA | CSAREDVNEKLFF | TGCAGTGCTAGAGAGGACGTTAATGAAAAACTGTTTTTT
TRBJ2-7 | TRBV10-3 | NA | NA | CAISERREIYEQYF | TGTGCCATCAGTGAACGCCGGGAAATCTACGAGCAGTACTTC
TRBJ2-1 | TRBV4-2 | NA | few | CASSQGAEYNEQFF | TGTGCCAGCAGCCAAGGGGCGGAGTACAATGAGCAGTTCTTC
TRBJ1-1 | TRBV28 | TRBD1 | many | CASSLDPGGTEAFF | TGTGCCAGCAGTTTGGATCCAGGGGGCACTGAAGCTTTCTTT
TRBJ2-2 | TRBV4-1 | TRBD2 | few | CASSQGGLAGVGTGELFF | TGCGCCAGCAGCCAAGGGGGACTAGCGGGAGTGGGAACCGGGGAGCTGTTTTTT
TRBJ2-7 | TRBV6-1 | TRBD1 | NA | CAGSRQGAFAYEQYF | TGTGCCGGCAGTAGACAGGGGGCGTTCGCGTACGAGCAGTACTTC
TRBJ1-5 | TRBV7-2 | NA | NA | CASSLNLGSAQHF | TGTGCCAGCAGCTTAAATTTGGGGTCGGCCCAGCATTTT
TRBJ2-4 | TRBV28 | TRBD1 | NA | CASSIPTGPTKNIQYF | TGTGCCAGCAGTATACCGACAGGGCCTACCAAAAACATTCAGTACTTC
TRBJ2-4 | TRBV4-2 | NA | many | CASSQDWGLQLAKNIQYF | TGTGCCAGCAGCCAAGATTGGGGGCTTCAACTAGCCAAAAACATTCAGTACTTC
TRBJ2-1 | TRBV4-1 | NA | many | CASSQVGKDEQFF | TGCGCCAGCAGCCAAGTGGGGAAGGATGAGCAGTTCTTC
TRBJ2-7 | TRBV4-1 | TRBD1 | NA | CASSRQGQVDEQYF | TGCGCCAGCAGCCGCCAGGGACAGGTCGACGAGCAGTACTTC
TRBJ2-4 | TRBV7-2 | TRBD2 | NA | CTSSFSGSLDIQYF | TGTACCAGCAGCTTTAGCGGGAGTTTGGACATTCAGTACTTC
TRBJ2-7 | TRBV6-2/TRBV6-3 | TRBD1 | NA | CASSYSQGAVNEQYF | TGTGCCAGCAGTTACTCACAGGGGGCCGTAAACGAGCAGTACTTC
TRBJ2-3 | TRBV25-1 | NA | NA | CASSESTDITDTQCF | TGTGCCAGCAGTGAATCTACGGATATCACAGATACGCAGTGTTTT
TRBJ1-1 | TRBV28 | NA | NA | CASSLYRWDTEAFF | TGTGCCAGCAGTTTATACAGGTGGGACACTGAAGCTTTCTTT